These 20 T cell receptor beta chains originate from one sample sequenced in a study of blood T cell repertoires in COVID-19. Generated by immunoSEQ multiplex PCR, the TCRdb table keeps only in-frame clones and is missing some. The table has approximately 300,000 clones, roughly 87% seen once. Sequenced: peripheral blood. The receptor source for this set is a woman between 45 and 65 years old who had recovered from COVID-19.

This clone has a handful of counts. The genes are TRBV2 and TRBJ1-2; 7 bases fit TRBD1. V was pared by 9 bases and J by 4 bases, with 5 bases of the junction left unmatched. Germline-derived CDR1 and CDR2 are SNHLY and FYNNEI. The CDR3 extends over 12 amino acids. CDR3: CASRQGAYGYTF. CDR3 nucleotide sequence: TGTGCCAGTCGACAGGGTGCCTATGGCTACACCTTC.

V gene TRBV5-5 combines with J gene TRBJ2-7; weak D call: TRBD2 (5 bases). Trimming removed 2 bases at V and 3 bases at J, with 15 bases between. The CDR3 loop spans 15 amino acids. Per germline, CDR1 SGHKS and CDR2 YYEKEE (reference sequence). The CDR3 DNA reads TGTGCCAGCAGCTTCGAAAGCAGCGGAGACTACGAGCAGTACTTC. This encodes CASSFESSGDYEQYF.

The rearrangement joins TRBV9 to TRBJ2-2, with D hard to call. This CDR3 has 13 amino acids. Trimming took 4 bases from V and 6 from J, leaving 10 bases between them. Germline CDR1 SGDLS, CDR2 YYNGEE. CDR3 nucleotides: TGTGCCAGCAGCTCCACGTCGGCCGGGGAGCTGTTTTTT. It encodes CASSSTSAGELFF.

This chain links TRBV27 with TRBJ2-3, with 9 bases lining up with TRBD1. This CDR3 spans 16 amino acids. The J segment lost 3 bases and the V segment lost 5 bases, leaving 9 bases of the junction unmatched. Germline values: CDR1 MNHEY, CDR2 SMNVEV (reference sequence). The CDR3 nucleotides read TGTGCCAGCAGTCCGGGACAGGGAATGAGAACAGATACGCAGTATTTT. Residues: CASSPGQGMRTDTQYF.

This chain connects TRBV7-9 to TRBJ1-2; D uncertain. Germline CDR1 SEHNR, CDR2 FQNEAQ (reference sequence). This CDR3 is 12 amino acids long. Trimming stripped 2 bases from V and 8 bases from J, with 9 bases between. The DNA of the CDR3 is TGTGCCAGCAGCTTAAGAACGAGAGGCTACACCTTC. It translates to CASSLRTRGYTF.

This clone occurred a few times. This chain joins TRBV4-1 and TRBJ2-3, with D possibly being TRBD2 (7 bases). The CDR3 runs 16 residues. Per the germline V gene, CDR1 is MGHRA and CDR2 is YSYEKL. Trimming pared 2 bases from V and 2 bases from J, leaving 14 bases between. The CDR3 DNA is TGCGCCAGCAGCCAATACAGGGACTATAACACAGATACGCAGTATTTT. As protein: CASSQYRDYNTDTQYF.

The chain uses TRBV20-1 and TRBJ1-4; D is unclear. V dropped 3 bases and J dropped 4 bases, with 12 bases sitting between them. The CDR3 contains 14 residues. The V gene's germline CDR1 is DFQATT and CDR2 SNEGSKA (reference sequence). The CDR3 here is CSASLPWSNEKLFF. The CDR3 DNA follows: TGCAGTGCTAGTCTCCCTTGGAGTAATGAAAAACTGTTTTTT.

J is TRBJ2-6 and V is TRBV7-6, with D tentatively TRBD2 (5 bases). Germline CDR1 and CDR2: SGHVS and FNYEAQ. The V gene lost 2 bases and the J gene lost 4 bases, with 15 bases spanning the gap. The CDR3 contains 17 residues. The CDR3 here is CASSLLGGLMGANVLTF. CDR3 bases: TGTGCCAGCAGCTTACTGGGCGGGTTGATGGGGGCCAACGTCCTGACTTTC.

This clone was observed a handful of times. The same CDR3 arises from other DNA sequences in this sample as well. The rearrangement joins TRBV9 to TRBJ1-3; the D gene is possibly TRBD1 (5 bases). The germline CDR1 and CDR2 sequences are SGDLS and YYNGEE. Trimming pared 0 bases from V and 0 bases from J, leaving 10 bases between. This CDR3 region has 16 residues. The chain's CDR3 is CASSVVGRASGNTIYF. The CDR3 DNA reads TGTGCCAGCAGCGTAGTCGGCAGGGCCTCTGGAAACACCATATATTTT.

The DNA of the CDR3 is TGTGCCAGCAGCGTGGGACTCTACGAGCAGTACTTC. It codes for CASSVGLYEQYF. The chain employs TRBV11-2 and TRBJ2-7; tentatively, D is TRBD2 (6 bases). Trimming removed 5 bases from V and 3 bases from J, with 8 bases in between. This CDR3 has 12 residues. Germline V CDR1 and CDR2: SGHAT, FQNNGV.

This clone has a handful of counts. This chain joins TRBV6-5 and TRBJ1-5; TRBD1 aligns across 8 bases. Germline V gene data show CDR1 as MNHEY and CDR2 as SVGAGI. The CDR3 spans 14 residues. CDR3 bases: TGTGGGCACGGACAGGGCCATAGCAATCAGCCCCAGCATTTT. It is translated as CGHGQGHSNQPQHF.

The chain employs TRBV28 and TRBJ2-2; D perhaps matches TRBD2 (5 bases). Germline V gene data show CDR1 as MDHEN and CDR2 as SYDVKM. Trimming cost V 6 bases and J 6 bases, with 14 bases left between them. The CDR3 sequence is 14 residues long. The CDR3 here is CASSSPDLAGELFF. CDR3 DNA: TGTGCCAGCAGCTCGCCGGACTTGGCCGGGGAGCTGTTTTTT.

The gene calls are TRBV2 and TRBJ2-7, with D tentatively TRBD2 (7 bases). Germline lookup yields CDR1 SNHLY and CDR2 FYNNEI. The CDR3 has 13 amino acids. This CDR3 is CAWGRAGRNEQYF. In DNA, the CDR3 is TGTGCTTGGGGGCGAGCGGGGAGGAACGAGCAGTACTTC.

CDR3 bases: TGTGCCATCAGTGAGGACAGGGGGGGCTACAATGAGCAGTTCTTC. It translates to CAISEDRGGYNEQFF. The V and J genes are TRBV10-3 and TRBJ2-1, with TRBD1 identical over 9 bases. The V segment lost 2 bases and the J segment 3 bases; nucleotides outside the gene matches: 2. The germline gives CDR1 ENHRY, CDR2 SYGVKD. The CDR3 sequence is 15 residues long.

V gene TRBV7-2 combines with J gene TRBJ1-1; a possible D gene is TRBD1 (5 bases). V lost 2 bases, J lost 0 bases, and 10 bases lay in between. This CDR3 is built from 15 residues. Germline V lookup: CDR1 SGHTA, CDR2 FQGNSA. CDR3: CASSLQGLMNTEAFF. The CDR3 DNA sequence: TGTGCCAGCAGCTTACAGGGTTTAATGAACACTGAAGCTTTCTTT.

The chain's CDR3 is CASSLDRGWGTQYF. In DNA, the CDR3 is TGTGCCAGCAGCCTGGACAGGGGATGGGGTACGCAGTATTTT. The gene calls are TRBV7-2 and TRBJ2-3; 9 nucleotides match TRBD1. Looked up from germline, CDR1 is SGHTA and CDR2 is FQGNSA. V lost 5 bases to trimming and J lost 8 bases; unmatched junction nucleotides: 8. There are 14 residues in the CDR3.

The chain employs TRBV24-1 and TRBJ2-1, with TRBD1 matching 7 bases. Per the germline V gene, CDR1 is KGHDR and CDR2 is SFDVKD. There are 16 residues in the CDR3. V trimming: 2 bases; J trimming: 5 bases; junction bases outside the gene matches: 8. The CDR3 loop is CATSDSGRGIHNEQFF. For the CDR3, the DNA is TGTGCCACCAGTGATTCGGGCAGGGGGATCCACAATGAGCAGTTCTTC.

In DNA form, the CDR3 reads TGCAGCGTTGAAGTGGGGAGAATCGGGCATGAGCAGTTCTTC. It specifies CSVEVGRIGHEQFF. The chain links TRBV29-1 to TRBJ2-1; maybe TRBD2 (5 bases). With 1 base removed from V and 8 bases from J, the gap between germline ends came to 15 bases. Germline V CDR1 and CDR2: SQVTM, ANQGSEA. The CDR3 has 14 amino acids.

The chain couples TRBV9 to TRBJ1-3; no clear D gene. Trimming left V 0 bases short and J 0 bases short, with 10 bases between. This CDR3 has 16 amino acids. Germline V gene sequence: CDR1 SGDLS, CDR2 YYNGEE. Written as DNA, the CDR3 is TGTGCCAGCAGCGTAGAAGCGTCCGGCTCTGGAAACACCATATATTTT. It specifies CASSVEASGSGNTIYF.

This clone appeared once. This chain's CDR3 is CAWREVEETQYF. The CDR3, as DNA: TGTGCCTGGAGAGAGGTGGAAGAGACCCAGTACTTC. J is TRBJ2-5 and V is TRBV30, with no clear D. Trimming cost V 3 bases and J 3 bases, with 8 bases left between them. Germline CDR1 GTSNPN, CDR2 SVGIG (reference sequence). This CDR3 spans 12 amino acids. Filled out from reference TRBV30 and TRBJ2-5, the complete variable domain reads SQTIHQWPATLVQPVGSPLSLECTVEGTSNPNLYWYRQAAGRGLQLLFYSVGIGQISSEVPQNLSASRPQDRQFILSSKKLLLSDSGFYLCAWREVEETQYFGPGTRLLVL.